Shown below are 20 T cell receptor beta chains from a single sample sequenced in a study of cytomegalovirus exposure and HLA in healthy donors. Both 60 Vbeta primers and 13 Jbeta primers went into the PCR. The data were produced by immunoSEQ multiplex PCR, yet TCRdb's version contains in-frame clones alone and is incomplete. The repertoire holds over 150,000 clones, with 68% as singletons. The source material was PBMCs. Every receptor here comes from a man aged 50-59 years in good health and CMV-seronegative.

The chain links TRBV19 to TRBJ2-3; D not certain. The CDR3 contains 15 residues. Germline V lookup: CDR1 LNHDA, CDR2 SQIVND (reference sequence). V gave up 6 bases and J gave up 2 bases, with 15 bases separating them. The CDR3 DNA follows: TGTGCCAGTAGCCCTGATCGGGTGGACACAGATACGCAGTATTTT. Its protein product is CASSPDRVDTDTQYF.

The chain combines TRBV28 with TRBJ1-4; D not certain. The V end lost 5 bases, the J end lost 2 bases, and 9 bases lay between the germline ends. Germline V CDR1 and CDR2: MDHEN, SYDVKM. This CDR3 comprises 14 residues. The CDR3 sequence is CASSPYLTNEKLFF. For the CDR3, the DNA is TGTGCCAGCAGTCCATACTTGACTAATGAAAAACTGTTTTTT.

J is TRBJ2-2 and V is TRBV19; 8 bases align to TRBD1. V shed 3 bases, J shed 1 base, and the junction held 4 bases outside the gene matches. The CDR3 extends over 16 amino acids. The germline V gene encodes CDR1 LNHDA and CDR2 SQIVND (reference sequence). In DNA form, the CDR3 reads TGTGCCAGTAGTATCCCAGGGACAGGGAACACCGGGGAGCTGTTTTTT. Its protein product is CASSIPGTGNTGELFF.

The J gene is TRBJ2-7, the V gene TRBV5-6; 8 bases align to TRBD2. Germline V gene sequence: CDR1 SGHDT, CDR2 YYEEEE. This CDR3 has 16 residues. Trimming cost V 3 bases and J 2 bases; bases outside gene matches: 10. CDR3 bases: TGTGCCAGCAGCTCGGGGGGGACACTTGGGGCCTACGAGCAGTACTTC. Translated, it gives CASSSGGTLGAYEQYF.

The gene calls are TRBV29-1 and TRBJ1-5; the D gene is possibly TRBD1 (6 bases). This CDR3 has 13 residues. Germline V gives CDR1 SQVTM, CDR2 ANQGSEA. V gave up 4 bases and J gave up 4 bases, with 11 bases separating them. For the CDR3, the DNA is TGCAGCGTTGCCGGGGACAAGAATCAGCCCCAGCATTTT. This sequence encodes CSVAGDKNQPQHF.

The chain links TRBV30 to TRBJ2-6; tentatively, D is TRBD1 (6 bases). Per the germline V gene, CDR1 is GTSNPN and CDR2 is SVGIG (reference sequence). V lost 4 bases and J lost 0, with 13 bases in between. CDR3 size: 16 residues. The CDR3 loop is CAWIRGQSSGANVLTF. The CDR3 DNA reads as TGTGCCTGGATTCGAGGACAGAGCTCTGGGGCCAACGTCCTGACTTTC.

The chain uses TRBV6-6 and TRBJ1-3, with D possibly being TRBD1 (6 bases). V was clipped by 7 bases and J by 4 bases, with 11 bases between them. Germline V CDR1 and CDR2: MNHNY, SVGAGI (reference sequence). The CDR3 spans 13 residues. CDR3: CASNRQDGNTIYF. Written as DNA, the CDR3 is TGTGCCAGCAACCGACAGGACGGAAACACCATATATTTT.

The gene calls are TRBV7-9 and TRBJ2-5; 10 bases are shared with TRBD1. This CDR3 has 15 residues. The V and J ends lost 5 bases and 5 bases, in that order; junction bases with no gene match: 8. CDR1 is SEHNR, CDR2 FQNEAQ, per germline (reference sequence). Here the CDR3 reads CASSILTGGGETQYF. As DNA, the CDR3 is TGTGCCAGCAGCATCTTGACAGGGGGCGGTGAGACCCAGTACTTC. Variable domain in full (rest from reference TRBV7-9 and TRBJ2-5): DTGVSQNPRHKITKRGQNVTFRCDPISEHNRLYWYRQTLGQGPEFLTYFQNEAQLEKSRLLSDRFSAERPKGSFSTLEIQRTEQGDSAMYLCASSILTGGGETQYFGPGTRLLVL.

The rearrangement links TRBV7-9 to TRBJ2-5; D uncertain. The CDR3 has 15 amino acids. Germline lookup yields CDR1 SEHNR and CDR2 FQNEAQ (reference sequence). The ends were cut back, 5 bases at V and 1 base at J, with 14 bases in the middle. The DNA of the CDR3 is TGTGCCAGCAGCCCACGTGTAGCTATCCAAGAGACCCAGTACTTC. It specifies CASSPRVAIQETQYF.

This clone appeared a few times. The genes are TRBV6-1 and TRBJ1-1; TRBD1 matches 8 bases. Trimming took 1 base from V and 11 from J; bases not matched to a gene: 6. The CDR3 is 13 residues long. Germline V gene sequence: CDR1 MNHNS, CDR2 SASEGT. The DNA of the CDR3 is TGTGCCAGCAGTGAAGTTCGACAGGGGTTGGCTTTCTTT. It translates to CASSEVRQGLAFF.

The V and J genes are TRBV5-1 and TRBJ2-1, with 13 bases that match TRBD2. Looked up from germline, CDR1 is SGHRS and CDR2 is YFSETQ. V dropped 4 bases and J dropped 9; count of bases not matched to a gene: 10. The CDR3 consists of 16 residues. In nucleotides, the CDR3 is TGCGCCAGCAGCCCCTCACTAGCGGGGGGGCCTCGTGAGCAGTTCTTC. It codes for CASSPSLAGGPREQFF. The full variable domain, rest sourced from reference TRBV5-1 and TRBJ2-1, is KAGVTQTPRYLIKTRGQQVTLSCSPISGHRSVSWYQQTPGQGLQFLFEYFSETQRNKGNFPGRFSGRQFSNSRSEMNVSTLELGDSALYLCASSPSLAGGPREQFFGPGTRLTVL.

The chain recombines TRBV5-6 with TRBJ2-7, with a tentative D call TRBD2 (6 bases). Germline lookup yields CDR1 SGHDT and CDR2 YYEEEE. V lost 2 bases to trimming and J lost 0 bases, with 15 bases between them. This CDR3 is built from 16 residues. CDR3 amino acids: CASSFGWGEGSYEQYF. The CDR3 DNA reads TGTGCCAGCAGCTTTGGTTGGGGGGAAGGCTCCTACGAGCAGTACTTC.

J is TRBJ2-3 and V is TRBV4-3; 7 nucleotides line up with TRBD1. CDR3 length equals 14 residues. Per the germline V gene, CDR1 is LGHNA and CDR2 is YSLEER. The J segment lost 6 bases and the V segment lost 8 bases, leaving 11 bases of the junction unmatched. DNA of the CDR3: TGCGCCAGCCCGGGGCGGCAGGGGGAGGATACGCAGTATTTT. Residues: CASPGRQGEDTQYF.

The CDR3 nucleotides are TGTGCCAGTAGTCCCCAACAGGGGAATCAGCCCCAGCATTTT. Amino acid sequence: CASSPQQGNQPQHF. The V and J genes are TRBV19 and TRBJ1-5; TRBD1 matches at 7 bases. Germline V gene sequence: CDR1 LNHDA, CDR2 SQIVND (reference sequence). J was trimmed by 4 bases and V by 5 bases; bases with no gene match: 5. The CDR3 loop spans 14 amino acids.

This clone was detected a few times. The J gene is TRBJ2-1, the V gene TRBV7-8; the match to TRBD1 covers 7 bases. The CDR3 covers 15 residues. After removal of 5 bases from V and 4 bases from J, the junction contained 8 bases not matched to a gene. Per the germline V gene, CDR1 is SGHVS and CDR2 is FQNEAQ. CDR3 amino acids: CASSLTTGPYNEQFF. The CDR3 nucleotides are TGTGCCAGCAGCCTCACGACAGGGCCTTACAATGAGCAGTTCTTC.

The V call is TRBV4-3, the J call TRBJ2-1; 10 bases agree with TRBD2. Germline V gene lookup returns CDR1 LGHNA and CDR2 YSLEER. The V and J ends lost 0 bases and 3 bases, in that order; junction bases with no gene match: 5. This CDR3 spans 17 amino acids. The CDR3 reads CASSQDPSGGNYNEQFF. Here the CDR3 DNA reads TGCGCCAGCAGCCAAGATCCTAGCGGGGGAAACTACAATGAGCAGTTCTTC.

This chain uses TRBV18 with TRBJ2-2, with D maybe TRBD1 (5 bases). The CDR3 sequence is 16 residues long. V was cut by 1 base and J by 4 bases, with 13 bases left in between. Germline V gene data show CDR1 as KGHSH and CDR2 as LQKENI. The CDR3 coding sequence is TGTGCCAGCTCACCACTCTCAGGGAATCCCACCGGGGAGCTGTTTTTT. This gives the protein CASSPLSGNPTGELFF.

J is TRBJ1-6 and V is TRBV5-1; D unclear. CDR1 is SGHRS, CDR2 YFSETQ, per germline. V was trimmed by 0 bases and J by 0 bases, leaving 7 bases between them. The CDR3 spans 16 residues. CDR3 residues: CASSLVVVSYNSPLHF. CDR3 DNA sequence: TGCGCCAGCAGCTTGGTGGTAGTCTCCTATAATTCACCCCTCCACTTT.

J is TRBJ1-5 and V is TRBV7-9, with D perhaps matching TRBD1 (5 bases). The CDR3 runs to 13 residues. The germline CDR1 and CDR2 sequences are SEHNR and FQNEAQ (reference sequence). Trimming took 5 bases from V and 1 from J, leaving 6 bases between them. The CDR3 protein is CASSRGSNQPQHF. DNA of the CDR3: TGTGCCAGCAGCCGGGGGAGCAATCAGCCCCAGCATTTT.

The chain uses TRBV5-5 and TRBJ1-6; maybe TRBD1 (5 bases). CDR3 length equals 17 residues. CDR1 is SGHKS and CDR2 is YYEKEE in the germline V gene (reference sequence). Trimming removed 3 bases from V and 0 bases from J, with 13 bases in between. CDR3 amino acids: CASSSRQPSSYNSPLHF. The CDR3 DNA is TGTGCCAGCAGCTCGAGACAGCCGAGCTCCTATAATTCACCCCTCCACTTT.